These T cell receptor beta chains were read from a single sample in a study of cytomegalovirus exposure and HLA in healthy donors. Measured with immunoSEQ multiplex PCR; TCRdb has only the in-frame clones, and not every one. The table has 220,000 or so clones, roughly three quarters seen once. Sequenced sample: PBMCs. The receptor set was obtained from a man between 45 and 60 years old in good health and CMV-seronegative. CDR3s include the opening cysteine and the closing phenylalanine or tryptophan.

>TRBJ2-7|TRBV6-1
CASRPTGSLSYEQYF
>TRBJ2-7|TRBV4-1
CASSRNTGGYEQYF
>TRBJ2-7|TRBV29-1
CSAQREPYEQYF
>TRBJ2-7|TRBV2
CASGTSGSYEQYF
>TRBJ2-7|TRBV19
CASSIGAGTSYEQYF
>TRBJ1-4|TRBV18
CASSPPNRLSTNEKLFF
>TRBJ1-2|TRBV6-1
CASSEVKGRYGYTF
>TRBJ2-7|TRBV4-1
CASSQDRLAGSYEQYF
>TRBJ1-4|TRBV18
CASSPQGLEKLFF
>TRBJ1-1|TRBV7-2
CASSRRTAPNTEAFF
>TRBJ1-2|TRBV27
CASSLNDSPHGYTF
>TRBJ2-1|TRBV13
CASSLKGAYNEQFF
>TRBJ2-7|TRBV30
CAWGRGEQYF
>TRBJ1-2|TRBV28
CASSSGTGYGGYTF
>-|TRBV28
CASTPTRGESHEQYF
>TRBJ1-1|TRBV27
CASSSLQGTYTEAFF
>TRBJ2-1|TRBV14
CASSQGASGRAFEQFF
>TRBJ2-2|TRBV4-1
CASSHGVGIVSGELFF
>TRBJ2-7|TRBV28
CASSDTGAAPYEQYF
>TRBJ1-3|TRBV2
CASSTWDRPSGNTIYF
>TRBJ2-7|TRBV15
CATSLTAAYEQYF
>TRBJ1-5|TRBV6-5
CASSRDRGDNQPQHF
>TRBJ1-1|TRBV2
CASSGTRETEAFF
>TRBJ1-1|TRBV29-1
CSVARGTEAFF
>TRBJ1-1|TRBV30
CAWYKTGGTTEAFF
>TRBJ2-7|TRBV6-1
CASSEAGQGYEQYF
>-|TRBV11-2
CASSLEAGASFEQYF
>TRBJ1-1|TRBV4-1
CASSQGEGQGNTEAFF
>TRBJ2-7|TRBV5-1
CASSWGGWGGDYEQYF
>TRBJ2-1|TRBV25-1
CASSRGLGSFEQFF
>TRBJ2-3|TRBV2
CASSATGGPGTDTQYF
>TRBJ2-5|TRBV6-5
CASSPTGQETQYF
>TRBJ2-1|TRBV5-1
CASSPALEKSEFF
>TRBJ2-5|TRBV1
CTSSQGAIKFQETQYF
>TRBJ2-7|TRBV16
CASSQPAGKRSYEQYF
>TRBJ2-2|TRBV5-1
CASSLAVRGVTGELFF
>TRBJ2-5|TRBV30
CAWSSAVQETQYF
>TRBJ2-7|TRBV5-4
CASSLGGDSSYEQYF
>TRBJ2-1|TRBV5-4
CASSLGLAGAGEQFF
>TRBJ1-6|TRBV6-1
CASSRGGASNSPLHF
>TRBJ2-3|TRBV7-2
CASSFSLASTDTQYF
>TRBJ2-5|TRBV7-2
CASSPQTGTGEEQYF
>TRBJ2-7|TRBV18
CASSRGSGGSEQYF
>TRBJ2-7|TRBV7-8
CASSPALGGRSYEQYF
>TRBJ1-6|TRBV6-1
CASSARQPSSYNSPLHF
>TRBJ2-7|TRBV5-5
CASSLAAGEQYF
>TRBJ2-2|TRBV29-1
CSVEYPAGSLELFF
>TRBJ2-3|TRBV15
CATSRVGGGTDTQYF
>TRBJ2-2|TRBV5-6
CASSLGQINTGELFF
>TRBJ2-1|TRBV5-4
CASSIGASGRARNEQFF
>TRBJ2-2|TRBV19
CASSTPRVGELFF
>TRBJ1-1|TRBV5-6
CASSLVGAGRSNTEAFF
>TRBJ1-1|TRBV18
CASSPYRESTEAFF
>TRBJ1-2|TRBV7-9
CASSLSPRGHYGYTF
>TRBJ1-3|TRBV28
CASREGSSGNTIYF